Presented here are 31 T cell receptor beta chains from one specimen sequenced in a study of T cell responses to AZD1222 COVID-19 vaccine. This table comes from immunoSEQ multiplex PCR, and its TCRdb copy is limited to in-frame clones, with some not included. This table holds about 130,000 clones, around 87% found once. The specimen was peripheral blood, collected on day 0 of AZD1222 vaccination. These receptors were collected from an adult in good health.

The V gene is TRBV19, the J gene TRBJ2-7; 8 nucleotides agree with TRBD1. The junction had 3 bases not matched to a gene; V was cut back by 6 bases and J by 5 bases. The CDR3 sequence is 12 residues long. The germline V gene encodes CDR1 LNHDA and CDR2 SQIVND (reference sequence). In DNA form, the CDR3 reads TGTGCCAGTAGCCCGACAGGGGACGAGCAGTACTTC. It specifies CASSPTGDEQYF.

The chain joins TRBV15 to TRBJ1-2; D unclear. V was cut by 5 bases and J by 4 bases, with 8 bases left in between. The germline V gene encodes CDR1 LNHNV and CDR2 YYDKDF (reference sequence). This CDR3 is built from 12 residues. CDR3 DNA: TGTGCCACCAGCCGTCACTTCTATGGCTACACCTTC. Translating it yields CATSRHFYGYTF. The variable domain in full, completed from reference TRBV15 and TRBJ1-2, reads DAMVIQNPRYQVTQFGKPVTLSCSQTLNHNVMYWYQQKSSQAPKLLFHYYDKDFNNEADTPDNFQSRRPNTSFCFLDIRSPGLGDTAMYLCATSRHFYGYTFGSGTRLTVV.

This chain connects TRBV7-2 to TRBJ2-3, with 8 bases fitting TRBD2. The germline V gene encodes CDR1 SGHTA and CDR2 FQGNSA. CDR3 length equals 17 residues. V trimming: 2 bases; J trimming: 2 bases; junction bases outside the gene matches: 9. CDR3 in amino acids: CASSLHRREAFTDTQYF. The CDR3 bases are TGTGCCAGCAGCTTACACCGGCGGGAGGCATTCACAGATACGCAGTATTTT.

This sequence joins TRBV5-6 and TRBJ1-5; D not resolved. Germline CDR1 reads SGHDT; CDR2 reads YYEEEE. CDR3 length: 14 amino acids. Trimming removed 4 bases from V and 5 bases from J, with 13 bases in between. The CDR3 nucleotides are TGTGCCAGCAGCGACGGGCCAAGCGATCAGCCCCAGCATTTT. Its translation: CASSDGPSDQPQHF.

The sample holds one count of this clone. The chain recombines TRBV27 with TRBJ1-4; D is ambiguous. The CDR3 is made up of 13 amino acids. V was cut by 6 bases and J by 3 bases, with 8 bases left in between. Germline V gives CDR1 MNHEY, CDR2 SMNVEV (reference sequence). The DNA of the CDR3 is TGTGCCAGCAGGGTAACTTCTAATGAAAAACTGTTTTTT. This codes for CASRVTSNEKLFF.

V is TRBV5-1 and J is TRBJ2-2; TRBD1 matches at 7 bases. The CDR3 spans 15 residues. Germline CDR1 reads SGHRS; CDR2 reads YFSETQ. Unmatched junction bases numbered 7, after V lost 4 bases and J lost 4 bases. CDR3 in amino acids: CASSLGTVVTGELFF. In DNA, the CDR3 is TGCGCCAGCAGCCTCGGGACAGTAGTCACCGGGGAGCTGTTTTTT.

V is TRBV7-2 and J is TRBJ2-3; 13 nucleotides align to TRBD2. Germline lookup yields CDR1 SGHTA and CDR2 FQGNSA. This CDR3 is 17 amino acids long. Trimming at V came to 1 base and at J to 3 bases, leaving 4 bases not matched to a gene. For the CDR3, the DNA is TGTGCCAGCAGCTTAGTCGGACTAGCGGGAGCAACAGATACGCAGTATTTT. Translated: CASSLVGLAGATDTQYF.

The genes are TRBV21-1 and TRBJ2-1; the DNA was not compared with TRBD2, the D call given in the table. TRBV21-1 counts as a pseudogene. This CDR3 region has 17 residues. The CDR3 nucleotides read TGTGCCAGGCCCCTCACCTCGGGAGCGGGAGGGGTCAATGAGCAGTTCTTC. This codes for CARPLTSGAGGVNEQFF.

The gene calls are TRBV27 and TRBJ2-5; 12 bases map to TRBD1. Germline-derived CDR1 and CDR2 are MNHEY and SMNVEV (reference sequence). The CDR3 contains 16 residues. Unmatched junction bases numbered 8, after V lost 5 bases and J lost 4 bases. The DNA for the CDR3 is TGTGCCAGCAGTGCTCCGGGACAGGGGGCAAGAGAGACCCAGTACTTC. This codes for CASSAPGQGARETQYF.

The CDR3 bases are TGTGCCAGCTCACCGCGACAGGACTATGGCTACACCTTC. Translating gives CASSPRQDYGYTF. The chain couples TRBV18 to TRBJ1-2, with a weak D call TRBD1 (6 bases). The CDR3 extends over 13 amino acids. Trimming pared 3 bases from V and 3 bases from J, leaving 8 bases between. Germline-derived CDR1 and CDR2 are KGHSH and LQKENI.

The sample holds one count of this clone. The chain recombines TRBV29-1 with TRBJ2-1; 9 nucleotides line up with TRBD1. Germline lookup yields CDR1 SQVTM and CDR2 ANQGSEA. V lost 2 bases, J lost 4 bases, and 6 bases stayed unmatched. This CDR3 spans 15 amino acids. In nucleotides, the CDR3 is TGCAGCGTTGAACGGCGACAGGGGGGGTACAATGAGCAGTTCTTC. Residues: CSVERRQGGYNEQFF.

DNA of the CDR3: TGCGCCAGCAGCGCTATAGCGGGGGGTAACCGGTACGAGCAGTACTTC. The encoded protein is CASSAIAGGNRYEQYF. This chain uses TRBV5-1 with TRBJ2-7, with 10 nucleotides matching TRBD2. The germline CDR1 and CDR2 sequences are SGHRS and YFSETQ. The CDR3 runs to 16 residues. The junction had 11 bases not matched to a gene; V was cut back by 4 bases and J by 4 bases.

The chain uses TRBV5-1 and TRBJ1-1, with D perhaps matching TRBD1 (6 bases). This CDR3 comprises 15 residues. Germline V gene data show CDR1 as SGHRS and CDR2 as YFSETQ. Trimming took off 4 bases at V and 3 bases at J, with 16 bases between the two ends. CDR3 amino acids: CASSPTAQGYTEAFF. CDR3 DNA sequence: TGCGCCAGCAGCCCCACTGCACAGGGATACACTGAAGCTTTCTTT.

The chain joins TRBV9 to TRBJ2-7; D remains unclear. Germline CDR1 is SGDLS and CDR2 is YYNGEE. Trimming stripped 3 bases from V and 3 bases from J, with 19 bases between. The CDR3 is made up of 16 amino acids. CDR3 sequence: CASSASETANHYEQYF. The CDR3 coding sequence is TGTGCCAGCAGCGCCAGCGAAACGGCGAACCACTACGAGCAGTACTTC. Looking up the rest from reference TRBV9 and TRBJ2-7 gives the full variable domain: DSGVTQTPKHLITATGQRVTLRCSPRSGDLSVYWYQQSLDQGLQFLIQYYNGEERAKGNILERFSAQQFPDLHSELNLSSLELGDSALYFCASSASETANHYEQYFGPGTRLTVT.

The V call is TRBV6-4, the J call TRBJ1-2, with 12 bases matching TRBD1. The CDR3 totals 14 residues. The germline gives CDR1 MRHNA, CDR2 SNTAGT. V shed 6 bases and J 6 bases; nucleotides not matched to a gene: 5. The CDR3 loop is CASRSGQGADGYTF. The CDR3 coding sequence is TGTGCCAGCAGATCGGGACAGGGGGCGGATGGCTACACCTTC.

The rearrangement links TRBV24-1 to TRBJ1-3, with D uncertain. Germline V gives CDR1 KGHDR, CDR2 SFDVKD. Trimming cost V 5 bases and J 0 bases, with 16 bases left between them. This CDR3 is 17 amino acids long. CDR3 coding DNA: TGTGCCACCAGTGGGGTATCGTGCCTAAGCTCTGGAAACACCATATATTTT. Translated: CATSGVSCLSSGNTIYF.

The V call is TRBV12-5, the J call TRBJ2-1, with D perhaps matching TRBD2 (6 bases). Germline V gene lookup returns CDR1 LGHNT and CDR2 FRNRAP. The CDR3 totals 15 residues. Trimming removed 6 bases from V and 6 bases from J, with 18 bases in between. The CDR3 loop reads CASGPGVADTNEQFF. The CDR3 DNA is TGTGCTAGTGGCCCGGGGGTAGCGGATACCAATGAGCAGTTCTTC.

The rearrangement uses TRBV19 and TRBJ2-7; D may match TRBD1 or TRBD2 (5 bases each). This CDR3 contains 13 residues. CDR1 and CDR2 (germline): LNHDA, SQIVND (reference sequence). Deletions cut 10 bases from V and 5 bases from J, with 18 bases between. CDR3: CATGFSRGHEQYF. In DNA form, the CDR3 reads TGTGCCACTGGGTTCTCTCGGGGCCACGAGCAGTACTTC.

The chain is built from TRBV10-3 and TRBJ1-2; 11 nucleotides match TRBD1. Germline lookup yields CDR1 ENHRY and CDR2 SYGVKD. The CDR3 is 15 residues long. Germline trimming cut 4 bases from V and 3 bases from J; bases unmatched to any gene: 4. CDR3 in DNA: TGTGCCATCAGTGGAGGACAGGGGGCCCACTATGGCTACACCTTC. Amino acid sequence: CAISGGQGAHYGYTF.

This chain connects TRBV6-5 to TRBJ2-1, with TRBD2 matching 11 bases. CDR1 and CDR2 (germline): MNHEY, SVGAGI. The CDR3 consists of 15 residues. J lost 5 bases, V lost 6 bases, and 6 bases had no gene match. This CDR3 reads CASRGGLAEHNEQFF. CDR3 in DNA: TGTGCCAGCAGGGGGGGACTAGCGGAGCACAATGAGCAGTTCTTC.

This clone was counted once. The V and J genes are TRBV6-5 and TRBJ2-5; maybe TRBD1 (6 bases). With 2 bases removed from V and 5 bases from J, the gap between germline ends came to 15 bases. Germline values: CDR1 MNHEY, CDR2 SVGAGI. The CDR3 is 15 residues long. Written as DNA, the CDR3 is TGTGCCAGCAGTTACCTCTCCTCGCAGGGGGAGACCCAGTACTTC. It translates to CASSYLSSQGETQYF.

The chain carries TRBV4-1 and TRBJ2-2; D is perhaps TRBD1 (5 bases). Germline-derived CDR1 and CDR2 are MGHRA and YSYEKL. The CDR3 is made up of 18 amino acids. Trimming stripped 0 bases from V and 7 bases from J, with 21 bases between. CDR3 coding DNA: TGCGCCAGCAGCCAAGATTTTCGGACCAAAGGGGATTTCGGGGAGCTGTTTTTT. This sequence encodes CASSQDFRTKGDFGELFF.

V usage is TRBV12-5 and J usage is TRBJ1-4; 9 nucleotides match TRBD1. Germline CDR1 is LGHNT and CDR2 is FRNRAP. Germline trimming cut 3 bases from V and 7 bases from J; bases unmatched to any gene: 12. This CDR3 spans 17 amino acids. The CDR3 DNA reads TGTGCTAGTGGTTTCCGAAAACTCACAGGGGGCTTTGAAAAACTGTTTTTT. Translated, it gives CASGFRKLTGGFEKLFF.

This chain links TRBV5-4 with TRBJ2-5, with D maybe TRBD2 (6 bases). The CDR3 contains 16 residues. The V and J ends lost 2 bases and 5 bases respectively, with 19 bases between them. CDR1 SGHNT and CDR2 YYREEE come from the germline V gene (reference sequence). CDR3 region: CASSFGGAPPGETQYF. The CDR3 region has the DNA TGTGCCAGCAGCTTCGGCGGGGCCCCTCCGGGGGAGACCCAGTACTTC.

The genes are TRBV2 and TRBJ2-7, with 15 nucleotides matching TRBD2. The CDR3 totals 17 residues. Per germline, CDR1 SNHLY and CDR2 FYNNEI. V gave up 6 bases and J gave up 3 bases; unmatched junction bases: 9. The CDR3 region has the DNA TGTGCCAGCAGGATAGTCGGACTAGCGGGGGGGCACTACGAGCAGTACTTC. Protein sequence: CASRIVGLAGGHYEQYF.

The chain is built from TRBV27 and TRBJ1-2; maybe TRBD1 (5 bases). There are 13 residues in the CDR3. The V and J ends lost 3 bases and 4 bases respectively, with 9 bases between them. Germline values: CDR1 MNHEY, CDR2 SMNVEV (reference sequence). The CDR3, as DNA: TGTGCCAGCAGTTTCGGGGGGTTCTATGGCTACACCTTC. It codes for CASSFGGFYGYTF.

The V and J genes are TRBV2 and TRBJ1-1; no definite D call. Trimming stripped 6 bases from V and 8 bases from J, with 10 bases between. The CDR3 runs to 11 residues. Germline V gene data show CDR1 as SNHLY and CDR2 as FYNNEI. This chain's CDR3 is CASRVGSEAFF. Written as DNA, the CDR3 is TGTGCCAGCAGAGTGGGGTCCGAAGCTTTCTTT. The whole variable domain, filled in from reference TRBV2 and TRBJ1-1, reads EPEVTQTPSHQVTQMGQEVILRCVPISNHLYFYWYRQILGQKVEFLVSFYNNEISEKSEIFDDQFSVERPDGSNFTLKIRSTKLEDSAMYFCASRVGSEAFFGQGTRLTVV.

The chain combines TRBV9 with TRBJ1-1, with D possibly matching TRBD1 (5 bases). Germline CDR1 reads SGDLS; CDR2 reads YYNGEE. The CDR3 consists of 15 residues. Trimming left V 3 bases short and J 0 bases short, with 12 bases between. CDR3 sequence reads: CASSAGGSVNTEAFF. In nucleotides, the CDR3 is TGTGCCAGCAGCGCCGGGGGGAGTGTGAACACTGAAGCTTTCTTT.

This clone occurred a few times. The CDR3 loop reads CASRATGLSYGYTF. CDR3 bases: TGTGCCAGCAGGGCAACAGGGTTGAGCTATGGCTACACCTTC. V usage is TRBV6-5 and J usage is TRBJ1-2; TRBD1 might be the D (6 bases). The length of the CDR3 is 14 residues. V was pared by 6 bases and J by 4 bases, with 15 bases between. Germline V gives CDR1 MNHEY, CDR2 SVGAGI.

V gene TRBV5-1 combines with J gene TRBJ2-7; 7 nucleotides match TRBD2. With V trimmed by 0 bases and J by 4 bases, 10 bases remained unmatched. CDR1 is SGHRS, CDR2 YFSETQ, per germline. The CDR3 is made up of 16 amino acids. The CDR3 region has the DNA TGCGCCAGCAGCTTGGTCCCTGCGGGAGCAGGTTACGAGCAGTACTTC. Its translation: CASSLVPAGAGYEQYF.

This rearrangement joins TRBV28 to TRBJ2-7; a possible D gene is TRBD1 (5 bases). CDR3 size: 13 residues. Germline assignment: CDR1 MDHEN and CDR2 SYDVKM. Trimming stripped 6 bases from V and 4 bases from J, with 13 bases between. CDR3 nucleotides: TGTGCCAGCAGCTGGGGCCCTACTTACGAGCAGTACTTC. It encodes CASSWGPTYEQYF. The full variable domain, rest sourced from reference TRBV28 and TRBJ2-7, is DVKVTQSSRYLVKRTGEKVFLECVQDMDHENMFWYRQDPGLGLRLIYFSYDVKMKEKGDIPEGYSVSREKKERFSLILESASTNQTSMYLCASSWGPTYEQYFGPGTRLTVT.